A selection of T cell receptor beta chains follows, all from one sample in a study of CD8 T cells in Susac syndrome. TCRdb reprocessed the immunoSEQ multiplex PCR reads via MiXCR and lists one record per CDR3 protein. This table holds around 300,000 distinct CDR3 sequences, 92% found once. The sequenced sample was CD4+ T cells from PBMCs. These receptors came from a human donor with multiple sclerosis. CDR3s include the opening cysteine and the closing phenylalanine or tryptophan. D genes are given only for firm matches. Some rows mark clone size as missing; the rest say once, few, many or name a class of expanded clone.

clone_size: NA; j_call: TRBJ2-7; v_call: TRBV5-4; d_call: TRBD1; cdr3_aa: CASSPGTGNSRQYF; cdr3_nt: TGTGCCAGCAGCCCCGGGACAGGGAATTCTCGGCAGTACTTC
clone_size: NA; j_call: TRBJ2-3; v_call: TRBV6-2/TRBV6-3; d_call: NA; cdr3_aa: CAINRRRSADTQYF; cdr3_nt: TGTGCCATCAACAGACGGCGGTCGGCAGATACGCAGTATTTT
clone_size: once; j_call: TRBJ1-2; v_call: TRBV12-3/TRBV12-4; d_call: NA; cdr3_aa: CASSLKTGSTF; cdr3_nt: TGTGCCAGCAGTCTGAAGACAGGAAGCACCTTC
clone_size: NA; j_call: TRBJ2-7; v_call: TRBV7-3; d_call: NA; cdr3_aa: CASSLGAATGEYEQYF; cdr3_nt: TGTGCCAGCAGCTTAGGGGCAGCGACAGGAGAATACGAGCAGTACTTC
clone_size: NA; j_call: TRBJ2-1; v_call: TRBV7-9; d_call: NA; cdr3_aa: CASSRLGAYNEQFF; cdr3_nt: TGTGCCAGCAGCCGTTTGGGGGCCTACAATGAGCAGTTCTTC
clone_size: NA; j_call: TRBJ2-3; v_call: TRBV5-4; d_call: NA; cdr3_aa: CASSLFRSTQYF; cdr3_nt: TGTGCCAGCAGCTTGTTTCGAAGTACGCAGTATTTT
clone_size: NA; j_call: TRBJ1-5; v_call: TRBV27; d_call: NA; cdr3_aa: CASSFGGNTQPQHF; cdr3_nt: TGTGCCAGCAGTTTCGGGGGTAATACTCAGCCCCAGCATTTT
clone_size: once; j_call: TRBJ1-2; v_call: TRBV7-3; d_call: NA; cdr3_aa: CASSLGTGDSNYGYTF; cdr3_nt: TGTGCCAGCAGCTTGGGCACAGGCGACTCTAACTATGGCTACACCTTC
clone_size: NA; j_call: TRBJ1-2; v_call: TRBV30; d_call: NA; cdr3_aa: CAWRRTGTLDGYTF; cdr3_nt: TGTGCCTGGAGGAGAACCGGGACATTGGATGGCTACACCTTC
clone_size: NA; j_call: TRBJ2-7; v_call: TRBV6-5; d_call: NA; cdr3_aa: CASDFVDRSRHEQYF; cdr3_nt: TGTGCCAGCGACTTTGTGGATAGAAGCCGGCACGAGCAGTACTTC
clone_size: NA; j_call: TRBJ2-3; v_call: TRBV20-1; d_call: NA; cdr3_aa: CSAEGQRTRSLTDTQYF; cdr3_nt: TGCAGTGCGGAGGGACAGCGGACTAGGAGCCTCACAGATACGCAGTATTTT
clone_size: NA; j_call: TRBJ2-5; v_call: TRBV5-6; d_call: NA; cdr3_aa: CASSRYPQETQYF; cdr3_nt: TGTGCCAGCAGCCGGTACCCTCAAGAGACCCAGTACTTC
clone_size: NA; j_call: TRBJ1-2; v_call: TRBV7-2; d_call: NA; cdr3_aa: CASSPSDRGYGYTF; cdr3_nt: TGTGCCAGCAGCCCGTCGGACAGAGGGTATGGCTACACCTTC
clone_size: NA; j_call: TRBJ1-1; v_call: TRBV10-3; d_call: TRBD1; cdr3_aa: CAISGGQGTEAFF; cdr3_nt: TGTGCCATCAGTGGCGGACAGGGCACTGAAGCTTTCTTT
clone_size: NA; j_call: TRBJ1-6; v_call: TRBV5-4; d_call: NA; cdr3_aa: CASSPGHLNSPLHF; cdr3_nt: TGTGCCAGCAGCCCGGGTCACCTTAATTCACCCCTCCACTTT
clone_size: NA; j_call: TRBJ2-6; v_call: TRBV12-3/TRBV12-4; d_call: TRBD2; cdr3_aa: CASSFGRGGANVLTF; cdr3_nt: TGTGCCAGCAGTTTTGGGCGGGGGGGGGCCAACGTCCTGACTTTC
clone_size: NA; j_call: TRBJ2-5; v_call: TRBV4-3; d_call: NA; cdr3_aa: CASSQIPTGEETQYF; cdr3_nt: TGCGCCAGCAGCCAGATTCCCACTGGTGAAGAGACCCAGTACTTC
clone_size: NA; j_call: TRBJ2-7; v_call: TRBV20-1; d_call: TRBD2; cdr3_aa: CSALIPGLTPEQYF; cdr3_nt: TGCAGTGCCCTCATTCCGGGACTAACTCCCGAGCAGTACTTC
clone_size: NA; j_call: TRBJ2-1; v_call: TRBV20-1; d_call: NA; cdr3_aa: CSARDKTYNEQFF; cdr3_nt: TGCAGTGCCAGGGACAAGACTTACAATGAGCAGTTCTTC
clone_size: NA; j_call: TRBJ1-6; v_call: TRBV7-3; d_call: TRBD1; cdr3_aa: CASSLNRGTNSPLHF; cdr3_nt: TGTGCTAGCAGCCTTAACAGGGGAACCAATTCACCCCTCCACTTT
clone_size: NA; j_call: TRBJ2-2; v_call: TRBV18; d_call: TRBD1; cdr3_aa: CASSSTGRGELFF; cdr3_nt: TGTGCCAGCTCATCGACAGGGCGCGGGGAGCTGTTTTTT
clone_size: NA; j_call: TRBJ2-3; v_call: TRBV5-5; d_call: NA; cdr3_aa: CASSLLAYTDTQYF; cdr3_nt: TGTGCCAGCAGCTTGCTTGCGTACACAGATACGCAGTATTTT
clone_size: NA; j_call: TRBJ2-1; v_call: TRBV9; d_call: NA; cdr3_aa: CASSVGVYGEQFF; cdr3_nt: TGTGCCAGCAGCGTGGGAGTATACGGCGAGCAGTTCTTC
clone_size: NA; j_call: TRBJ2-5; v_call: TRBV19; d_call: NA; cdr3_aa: CASRVTDLQETQYF; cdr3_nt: TGTGCCAGTAGGGTGACAGACCTCCAAGAGACCCAGTACTTC
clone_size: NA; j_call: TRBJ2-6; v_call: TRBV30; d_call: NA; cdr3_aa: CAWLGLSSGANVLTF; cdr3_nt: TGTGCCTGGTTGGGACTTAGCTCTGGGGCCAACGTCCTGACTTTC
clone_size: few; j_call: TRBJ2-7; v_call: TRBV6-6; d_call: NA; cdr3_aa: CASSYSRGEQYF; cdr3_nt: TGTGCCAGCAGTTACTCGAGAGGCGAGCAGTACTTC
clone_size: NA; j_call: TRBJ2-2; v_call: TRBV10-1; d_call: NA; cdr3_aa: CASSAVINTGELFF; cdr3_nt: TGCGCCAGCAGTGCGGTAATTAACACCGGGGAGCTGTTTTTT
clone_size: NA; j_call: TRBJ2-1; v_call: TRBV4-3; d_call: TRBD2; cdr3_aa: CASRPELGLAGEYEQFF; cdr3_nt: TGCGCCAGCAGGCCCGAATTGGGACTAGCGGGGGAGTATGAGCAGTTCTTC
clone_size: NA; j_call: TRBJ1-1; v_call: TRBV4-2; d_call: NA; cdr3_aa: CASSPFGVLNTEAFF; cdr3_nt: TGTGCCAGCAGCCCCTTCGGCGTCCTGAACACTGAAGCTTTCTTT
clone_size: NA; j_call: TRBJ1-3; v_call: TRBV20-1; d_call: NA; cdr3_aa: CSARGSLITSNTIYF; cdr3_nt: TGCAGTGCTAGAGGTAGCCTCATTACCTCGAACACCATATATTTT
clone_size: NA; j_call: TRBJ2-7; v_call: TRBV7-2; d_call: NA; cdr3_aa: CASSVSTGYEQYF; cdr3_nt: TGTGCCAGCAGCGTCTCGACTGGATACGAGCAGTACTTC